This T cell receptor (beta chain) was retrieved from a study of T cells in Graves' hyperthyroidism and ophthalmopathy. Study findings and constraints: In validation, the model predicted ophthalmopathy. These predictions came a median approximately six months before onset.

Amplification yielded TCR beta CDR3 regions, with RNA transcripts as the source. The HTBI set primed first-round TCR CDR3 RT-PCR. MiXCR was run by TCRdb on the multiplex PCR reads, yielding one entry per CDR3 protein. The sample consists of a few hundred thousand distinct CDR3 sequences, approximately 15% of them appearing once. A roughly 9.7 ml volume of fresh peripheral blood provided the PBMCs. Concerning this clonotype: What it binds is not known.

The sequence came from an older woman with Graves' ophthalmopathy. Sequenced: blood.

The CDR3 reads CASSIILGVAGVTGANVLTF. The CDR3 region has the DNA TGTGCCAGCAGCATAATCCTGGGAGTAGCGGGAGTTACTGGGGCCAACGTCCTGACTTTC. This chain connects TRBV13 to TRBJ2-6; 9 positions agree with TRBD2. This CDR3 region has 20 residues. Germline V gene lookup returns CDR1 PRHDT and CDR2 FYEKMQ (reference sequence). Trimming removed 5 bases from V and 2 bases from J; junction bases left unmatched: 16. Variable domain in full (rest from reference TRBV13 and TRBJ2-6): AAGVIQSPRHLIKEKRETATLKCYPIPRHDTVYWYQQGPGQDPQFLISFYEKMQSDKGSIPDRFSAQQFSDYHSELNMSSLELGDSALYFCASSIILGVAGVTGANVLTFGAGSRLTVL.